A selection of T cell receptor beta chains follows, all from one sample in a study of PD-L1 blockade in urothelial cancer. The data were produced by immunoSEQ multiplex PCR, yet TCRdb's version contains in-frame clones alone and is incomplete. The sample consists of some 67,000 clones, 70% to 90% of them appearing once. The material was PBMCs, obtained around atezolizumab (anti-PD-L1) treatment. Source of these receptors: a man aged 60 to 75 with urothelial cancer. Each CDR3 is given with its conserved first and last residue. The D gene is left open where the match is weak.

TRBD1 | TRBJ1-2 | TRBV29-1 | CSGTRTGVGGYTF
. | TRBJ1-1 | TRBV29-1 | CSVEEQGNGEAFF
TRBD1 | TRBJ1-2 | TRBV7-9 | CASSYGQGGYGYTF
TRBD1 | TRBJ1-2 | TRBV19 | CASTPGQGAYGYTF
. | TRBJ2-2 | TRBV10-1 | CASSDNRVTGELFF
. | TRBJ1-1 | TRBV7-2 | CASSTGVGNTEAFF
. | TRBJ1-1 | TRBV29-1 | CSVEEQGIEAFF
TRBD1 | TRBJ1-2 | TRBV19 | CASTKLGTGGLDYGYTF
. | TRBJ2-5 | TRBV10-1 | CASSESKQGGGAQYF
. | TRBJ1-1 | TRBV18 | CATRGGAMTEAFF
. | TRBJ2-5 | TRBV19 | CASSAGGTQYF
. | TRBJ2-1 | TRBV10-1 | CASSERGLEQFF
. | TRBJ2-1 | TRBV18 | CASSPILPPGTRFYNEQFF
. | TRBJ2-1 | TRBV28 | CASGASSYNEQFF
. | TRBJ2-7 | TRBV28 | CASSLPDRGYYEQYF
TRBD1 | TRBJ1-4 | TRBV19 | CATKKQGEGEKLFF
. | TRBJ2-7 | TRBV2 | CASSAANSYEQYF
. | TRBJ2-7 | TRBV6-6 | CAIGEEQYF
TRBD1 | TRBJ2-5 | TRBV6-5 | CASSYSSGQGQETQYF
. | TRBJ1-5 | TRBV29-1 | CSAGTPNQPQHF
TRBD2 | TRBJ2-7 | TRBV7-9 | CASSLAGGPYEQYF
. | TRBJ2-7 | TRBV4-1 | CASSQGGVGGLGYSYEQYF
TRBD1 | TRBJ2-7 | TRBV9 | CASSGTGGPDEQYF
. | TRBJ2-1 | TRBV6-4 | CASSLESYNEQFF
. | TRBJ2-5 | TRBV5-5 | CASSYRDTQGETQYF
. | TRBJ1-5 | TRBV28 | CASSLYGRGLNQPQHF
TRBD1 | TRBJ2-5 | TRBV10-1 | CASSEGQGLAQETQYF
. | TRBJ1-5 | TRBV5-1 | CASSFHGGPDQPQHF
TRBD1 | TRBJ2-1 | TRBV4-3 | CASSQGWRDRNEQFF
. | TRBJ1-2 | TRBV2 | CASGSGSNYGYTF
. | TRBJ1-1 | TRBV4-1 | CASKINRGSGETEAFF
TRBD1 | TRBJ1-1 | TRBV18 | CASSQGTANTEAFF
TRBD1 | TRBJ2-7 | TRBV5-1 | CASSTASRTGPYLSYEQYF
TRBD1 | TRBJ1-1 | TRBV5-1 | CASSSAQGIGTEAFF
TRBD2 | TRBJ2-7 | TRBV5-6 | CASSLGPSGRAIGKQYF
. | TRBJ1-6 | TRBV6-5 | CASSYSTGSAPLHF
TRBD1 | TRBJ1-1 | TRBV7-9 | CASSGRQGSTEAFF
. | TRBJ1-4 | TRBV5-4 | CASRTRGSANEKLFF
TRBD2 | TRBJ2-7 | TRBV5-6 | CASSFWTSGSNEQYF
. | TRBJ1-5 | TRBV27 | CASSLLAGFQPQHF
. | TRBJ2-1 | TRBV12-1 | CASLILRAWDRNEQFF
TRBD2 | TRBJ2-2 | TRBV5-1 | CASSLIGGGAGELFF
. | TRBJ2-1 | TRBV28 | CASSLWVAKLSYNEQFF
. | TRBJ1-2 | TRBV5-1 | CASSPPPGQAGGYTF
TRBD1 | TRBJ1-5 | TRBV12-5 | CASGLATGSRQPQHF
. | TRBJ1-4 | TRBV15 | CATSRGGRAEKLFF